The 9 T cell receptor beta chains below all came from one sample that was sequenced in a study of blood T cell repertoires in COVID-19. Libraries were prepared by immunoSEQ multiplex PCR; TCRdb keeps only in-frame clonotypes and omits some of them. The sample lists about 350,000 clones; 86% were seen once. Sequenced: peripheral blood. The receptors come from a woman aged 60-75 years with COVID-19, enrolled during active disease.

Comment on this clone: The sample holds other DNA sequences that translate to the same CDR3. This chain joins TRBV5-6 and TRBJ1-2; D ambiguous. The V end was cut by 3 bases, the J end by 4 bases, with 7 bases between. The CDR3 has 12 residues. Per the germline V gene, CDR1 is SGHDT and CDR2 is YYEEEE. The CDR3: CASSSGSYGYTF. CDR3 in DNA: TGTGCCAGCAGCTCCGGGTCCTATGGCTACACCTTC. Supplemented by reference TRBV5-6 and TRBJ1-2, the full variable domain reads DAGVTQSPTHLIKTRGQQVTLRCSPKSGHDTVSWYQQALGQGPQFIFQYYEEEERQRGNFPDRFSGHQFPNYSSELNVNALLLGDSALYLCASSSGSYGYTFGSGTRLTVV.

This chain joins TRBV11-3 and TRBJ2-7, with D tentatively TRBD2 (6 bases). The V end was cut by 3 bases, the J end by 2 bases, with 11 bases between. The CDR3 consists of 14 residues. Germline CDR1 and CDR2: SGHNT and YENEEA. CDR3 amino acids: CASSLGRLTYEQYF. CDR3 DNA: TGTGCCAGCAGCTTGGGGAGGTTGACCTACGAGCAGTACTTC. The entire variable domain, with the rest obtained from reference TRBV11-3 and TRBJ2-7, is as follows: EAGVVQSPRYKIIEKKQPVAFWCNPISGHNTLYWYLQNLGQGPELLIRYENEEAVDDSQLPKDRFSAERLKGVDSTLKIQPAELGDSAVYLCASSLGRLTYEQYFGPGTRLTVT.

This clone came up a few times. CDR3 nucleotide sequence: TGTGCCATCGCGAGGCAGTTGAACACTGAAGCTTTCTTT. It yields the protein CAIARQLNTEAFF. The chain uses TRBV12-3 or TRBV12-4 and TRBJ1-1; no firm D call. This CDR3 has 13 residues. Trimming removed 10 bases at V and 0 bases at J, with 12 bases between.

This clone was counted only a few times. J is TRBJ1-2 and V is TRBV27; tentative D call: TRBD1 (6 bases). Germline assignment: CDR1 MNHEY and CDR2 SMNVEV (reference sequence). The V gene lost 5 bases and the J gene lost 3 bases, with 10 bases spanning the gap. The length of the CDR3 is 13 residues. The CDR3 region is CASSRQDDYGYTF. Written as DNA, the CDR3 is TGTGCCAGCAGTCGACAGGACGACTATGGCTACACCTTC.

The rearrangement uses TRBV7-2 and TRBJ1-1; D is undetermined. Trimming took off 6 bases at V and 2 bases at J, with 7 bases between the two ends. Germline V gene data show CDR1 as SGHTA and CDR2 as FQGNSA. This CDR3 spans 12 amino acids. CDR3 region: CASSWRNTEAFF. Written as DNA, the CDR3 is TGTGCCAGCAGTTGGAGAAACACTGAAGCTTTCTTT.

The V and J genes are TRBV5-1 and TRBJ1-5; D perhaps matches TRBD1 (5 bases). Germline V gives CDR1 SGHRS, CDR2 YFSETQ. Between the trimmed V and J ends, which lost 4 bases and 5 bases, there was a span of 13 bases. The CDR3 consists of 14 residues. In DNA form, the CDR3 reads TGCGCCAGCAGCCCGCGGGGGGGGGATCAGCCCCAGCATTTT. The encoded protein is CASSPRGGDQPQHF.

This clone was recorded once. This rearrangement joins TRBV18 to TRBJ2-1; 9 nucleotides match TRBD2. J lost 2 bases, V lost 0 bases, and 2 bases had no gene match. In germline, CDR1 is KGHSH, CDR2 LQKENI. The CDR3 sequence is 16 residues long. The CDR3 DNA reads TGTGCCAGCTCACCACCAAGCGGGGGGCCCTACAATGAGCAGTTCTTC. Translation gives CASSPPSGGPYNEQFF.

This clone has a single count. The V gene is TRBV5-6, the J gene TRBJ2-2, with D possibly being TRBD2 (5 bases). V was cut by 0 bases and J by 5 bases, with 5 bases left in between. Germline V gene lookup returns CDR1 SGHDT and CDR2 YYEEEE. The CDR3 sequence is 13 residues long. CDR3 bases: TGTGCCAGCAGCTTGGGAGGGACCGGGGAGCTGTTTTTT. Encoded protein: CASSLGGTGELFF. The variable domain in full, completed from reference TRBV5-6 and TRBJ2-2, reads DAGVTQSPTHLIKTRGQQVTLRCSPKSGHDTVSWYQQALGQGPQFIFQYYEEEERQRGNFPDRFSGHQFPNYSSELNVNALLLGDSALYLCASSLGGTGELFFGEGSRLTVL.

The J gene is TRBJ2-1, the V gene TRBV5-1, with a possible D match to TRBD2 (6 bases). Trimming removed 3 bases from V and 6 bases from J, with 16 bases in between. The CDR3 is 15 residues long. Germline assignment: CDR1 SGHRS and CDR2 YFSETQ. The CDR3 sequence is CASSWRVNQFNEQFF. As DNA, the CDR3 is TGCGCCAGCAGCTGGAGGGTCAACCAGTTCAATGAGCAGTTCTTC.